This T cell receptor beta chain emerged from a study of early T cells in non-severe SARS-CoV-2 infection. For the study at large: Chains stayed unpaired after sequencing of bulk RNA from unsorted whole blood. Notes on the study in general: Anti-spike CD8 responses were favored by VDJdb matching, which missed private and CD4 specificities.

This clonotype has just a few counts. Its antigen is not identified. Germline V gene lookup returns CDR1 SGHRS and CDR2 YFSETQ. This CDR3 is 16 amino acids long. V lost 4 bases to trimming and J lost 7 bases, with 21 bases between them. Individual cDNA molecules received unique molecular identifiers. MiXCR was run by TCRdb on the 5' RACE reads, yielding one entry per CDR3 protein. In the table there are 65,000 to 95,000 distinct CDR3 sequences, more than 4% of which are singletons. The receptor was isolated from an adult who was a healthcare worker with PCR-confirmed SARS-CoV-2 infection or an uninfected control (not recorded which). The sequencing here drew on whole blood, taken at baseline. The chain has TRBV5-1 and TRBJ2-1; D may be TRBD1 (5 bases). This CDR3 reads CASSPNPQGAGNEQFF. The CDR3 nucleotides read TGCGCCAGCAGCCCGAACCCTCAGGGTGCAGGGAATGAGCAGTTCTTC.